These T cell receptor beta chains were read from a single sample in a study of cytomegalovirus exposure and HLA in healthy donors. Generated by immunoSEQ multiplex PCR, the TCRdb table keeps only in-frame clones and is missing some. The sample has about 90,000 clones; roughly 84% are singletons. The sample comprised PBMCs. These TCRs come from a young man in good health and CMV-seronegative. Both conserved end residues are part of each CDR3. Each record gives: CDR3 protein, CDR3 DNA, clone size, J gene, V gene, D gene. A D gene is named only where the DNA matches it firmly. Rows give clone size only sometimes, using once, few, many, or a class for an expanded clone.

cdr3_aa: CASSRTGTLNTEAFF
cdr3_nt: TGTGCCAGTAGTAGGACCGGGACTTTGAACACTGAAGCTTTCTTT
clone_size: NA
j_call: TRBJ1-1
v_call: TRBV19
d_call: NA

cdr3_aa: CASSPPLGPYNEQFF
cdr3_nt: TGTGCCAGTAGCCCCCCCCTGGGGCCCTACAATGAGCAGTTCTTC
clone_size: NA
j_call: TRBJ2-1
v_call: TRBV19
d_call: NA

cdr3_aa: CASSLEGQGADGYTF
cdr3_nt: TGTGCCAGCAGCTTAGAAGGACAGGGGGCGGATGGCTACACCTTC
clone_size: NA
j_call: TRBJ1-2
v_call: TRBV7-9
d_call: TRBD1

cdr3_aa: CATSRRQGNQPQHF
cdr3_nt: TGTGCCACCAGCAGGAGACAGGGCAATCAGCCCCAGCATTTT
clone_size: NA
j_call: TRBJ1-5
v_call: TRBV15
d_call: NA

cdr3_aa: CASSLQGDSANYGYTF
cdr3_nt: TGTGCCAGCAGTTTACAAGGAGACAGTGCTAACTATGGCTACACCTTC
clone_size: once
j_call: TRBJ1-2
v_call: TRBV27
d_call: NA

cdr3_aa: CASPTGNTEAFF
cdr3_nt: TGTGCCAGCCCGACAGGAAACACTGAAGCTTTCTTT
clone_size: NA
j_call: TRBJ1-1
v_call: TRBV2
d_call: NA

cdr3_aa: CASSRTGYTDTQYF
cdr3_nt: TGTGCCAGCAGCCGGACAGGTTACACAGATACGCAGTATTTT
clone_size: NA
j_call: TRBJ2-3
v_call: TRBV11-2
d_call: TRBD1

cdr3_aa: CASSPQQRGSTDTQYF
cdr3_nt: TGTGCCAGCAGCCCGCAGCAGCGGGGGAGCACAGATACGCAGTATTTT
clone_size: NA
j_call: TRBJ2-3
v_call: TRBV7-2
d_call: TRBD2

cdr3_aa: CASSLTITGLGSGANVLTF
cdr3_nt: TGTGCCAGCAGTTTAACGATAACAGGGTTGGGCTCTGGGGCCAACGTCCTGACTTTC
clone_size: NA
j_call: TRBJ2-6
v_call: TRBV27
d_call: NA

cdr3_aa: CASSPSTDSSYEQYF
cdr3_nt: TGTGCCAGCTCACCAAGCACCGATAGCTCCTACGAGCAGTACTTC
clone_size: NA
j_call: TRBJ2-7
v_call: TRBV18
d_call: NA

cdr3_aa: CASSESGNTEAFF
cdr3_nt: TGTGCCAGCAGTGAATCAGGAAACACTGAAGCTTTCTTT
clone_size: few
j_call: TRBJ1-1
v_call: TRBV6-4
d_call: NA

cdr3_aa: CAGSALGSYGYTF
cdr3_nt: TGTGCCGGCAGTGCCTTAGGGAGCTATGGCTACACCTTC
clone_size: once
j_call: TRBJ1-2
v_call: TRBV6-5
d_call: NA

cdr3_aa: CASSRSYNQPQHF
cdr3_nt: TGTGCCAGCTCGCGGAGTTACAATCAGCCCCAGCATTTT
clone_size: NA
j_call: TRBJ1-5
v_call: TRBV18
d_call: NA

cdr3_aa: CASSLRDTHNTEAFF
cdr3_nt: TGTGCCAGCAGCTTACGCGACACACACAACACTGAAGCTTTCTTT
clone_size: NA
j_call: TRBJ1-1
v_call: TRBV11-3
d_call: NA